Listed below are T cell receptor beta chains from one sample, sequenced in a study of tumor and adjacent non-tumor tissue in lung cancer. TCRdb re-called the multiplex PCR reads with MiXCR, one entry per CDR3 protein. The sample lists around 100,000 distinct CDR3 sequences; 50% to 70% were seen once. Sequenced sample: distant non-tumor lung tissue. Receptors were obtained from a man younger than 40 with non-small cell lung cancer. CDR3s include the opening cysteine and the closing phenylalanine or tryptophan. The D gene is left open where the match is weak. The size entry is marked missing in some rows and otherwise reads once, few, many or a size class.

j_gene: TRBJ2-2
v_gene: TRBV11-2
len: 17
d_gene: .
abundance: .
CDR3aa: CASRTKLDSANTGELFF
CDR3nt: TGTGCCAGCAGAACTAAACTCGACAGCGCTAACACCGGGGAGCTGTTTTTT

j_gene: TRBJ1-3
v_gene: TRBV24-1
len: 18
d_gene: .
abundance: many
CDR3aa: CATSDPGTANSSGNTIYF
CDR3nt: TGTGCCACCAGTGACCCCGGGACGGCCAATAGCTCTGGAAACACCATATATTTT

j_gene: TRBJ1-2
v_gene: TRBV24-1
len: 15
d_gene: .
abundance: many
CDR3aa: CATSESSEPEKGYTF
CDR3nt: TGTGCCACCAGTGAATCCTCAGAACCCGAGAAGGGCTACACCTTC

j_gene: TRBJ2-2
v_gene: TRBV11-1
len: 15
d_gene: .
abundance: once
CDR3aa: CASSPSPHGTWELFF
CDR3nt: TGTGCCAGCAGCCCAAGCCCACATGGGACGTGGGAGCTGTTTTTT

j_gene: TRBJ2-3
v_gene: TRBV4-3
len: 18
d_gene: TRBD2
abundance: .
CDR3aa: CASSQPPRTSGRRDTQYF
CDR3nt: TGCGCCAGCAGCCAACCCCCGAGGACTAGCGGGAGGAGGGATACGCAGTATTTT

j_gene: TRBJ1-6
v_gene: TRBV11-2
len: 15
d_gene: TRBD1
abundance: .
CDR3aa: CASSLTGQPNSPLHF
CDR3nt: TGTGCCAGCAGCCTTACGGGACAGCCTAATTCACCCCTCCACTTT

j_gene: TRBJ2-4
v_gene: TRBV11-1
len: 16
d_gene: .
abundance: .
CDR3aa: CDSAHSGRATENIQYF
CDR3nt: TGTGACAGCGCCCACTCAGGCAGGGCGACCGAAAACATTCAGTACTTC

j_gene: TRBJ2-5
v_gene: TRBV11-3
len: 13
d_gene: .
abundance: .
CDR3aa: CASGPEGQETHYF
CDR3nt: TGTGCCAGCGGCCCGGAAGGACAAGAGACCCACTACTTC

j_gene: TRBJ1-2
v_gene: TRBV20-1
len: 15
d_gene: .
abundance: .
CDR3aa: CSARDGGAASYGYTF
CDR3nt: TGCAGTGCTAGAGATGGGGGCGCAGCATCCTATGGCTACACCTTC

j_gene: TRBJ1-1
v_gene: TRBV20-1
len: 13
d_gene: TRBD1
abundance: .
CDR3aa: CSARFPGGTEALF
CDR3nt: TGCAGTGCTAGATTCCCAGGGGGCACTGAAGCTCTCTTC

j_gene: TRBJ2-1
v_gene: TRBV6-1
len: 15
d_gene: TRBD1
abundance: many
CDR3aa: CASRESGTGVREQFF
CDR3nt: TGTGCCAGCAGGGAGTCCGGGACAGGGGTTCGTGAGCAGTTCTTC

j_gene: TRBJ2-3
v_gene: TRBV6-1
len: 14
d_gene: TRBD2
abundance: .
CDR3aa: CAGNPAGVSDTQYF
CDR3nt: TGTGCCGGCAACCCAGCGGGAGTCTCAGATACGCAGTATTTT

j_gene: TRBJ1-5
v_gene: TRBV4-3
len: 15
d_gene: TRBD1
abundance: .
CDR3aa: CASSQDAGGAQPRHF
CDR3nt: TGCGCCAGCAGCCAAGATGCAGGGGGGGCCCAGCCCCGGCATTTT

j_gene: TRBJ2-3
v_gene: TRBV5-1
len: 14
d_gene: TRBD2
abundance: .
CDR3aa: CASRAGVAADTQYF
CDR3nt: TGCGCCAGCAGAGCGGGGGTAGCCGCAGATACGCAGTATTTT

j_gene: TRBJ1-5
v_gene: TRBV6-2/TRBV6-3
len: 14
d_gene: .
abundance: .
CDR3aa: CATDRQSSNRRQHF
CDR3nt: TGTGCCACCGATCGACAGTCAAGCAATCGGCGCCAGCATTTT

j_gene: TRBJ2-7
v_gene: TRBV6-1
len: 15
d_gene: .
abundance: many
CDR3aa: CASRPSGSEYYEQYF
CDR3nt: TGTGCCAGCAGGCCTTCCGGGTCCGAGTATTACGAGCAGTACTTC

j_gene: TRBJ2-3
v_gene: TRBV19
len: 13
d_gene: TRBD2
abundance: .
CDR3aa: CASSPGLAYTQYF
CDR3nt: TGTGCCAGTAGTCCGGGACTAGCATATACGCAGTATTTT

j_gene: TRBJ2-7
v_gene: TRBV29-1
len: 13
d_gene: .
abundance: .
CDR3aa: CSVTGTASYEQCF
CDR3nt: TGCAGCGTTACCGGTACAGCCAGCTACGAGCAGTGCTTC

j_gene: TRBJ2-5
v_gene: TRBV7-9
len: 13
d_gene: .
abundance: .
CDR3aa: CASSLDRIETQYF
CDR3nt: TGTGCCAGCAGCTTAGATAGGATAGAGACCCAGTACTTC

j_gene: TRBJ2-7
v_gene: TRBV11-3
len: 12
d_gene: .
abundance: .
CDR3aa: CASSPDSYGQYF
CDR3nt: TGTGCCAGCAGCCCAGACTCATACGGGCAGTACTTC

j_gene: TRBJ1-3
v_gene: TRBV20-1
len: 13
d_gene: .
abundance: .
CDR3aa: CSAKQQYGKTIYF
CDR3nt: TGCAGTGCTAAGCAACAGTATGGGAAGACCATATATTTT

j_gene: TRBJ1-1
v_gene: TRBV11-2
len: 13
d_gene: .
abundance: .
CDR3aa: CADSATANTEAFF
CDR3nt: TGTGCCGACAGCGCAACAGCGAACACTGAAGCTTTCTTT

j_gene: TRBJ1-6
v_gene: TRBV6-1
len: 12
d_gene: .
abundance: .
CDR3aa: CGSSEARPRLHF
CDR3nt: TGTGGCAGCAGTGAAGCTAGACCCCGGCTCCACTTT

j_gene: TRBJ1-5
v_gene: TRBV6-5
len: 16
d_gene: .
abundance: .
CDR3aa: CASGILRESPIQPQHF
CDR3nt: TGTGCCAGCGGTATTCTACGAGAAAGCCCCATTCAGCCCCAGCATTTT

j_gene: TRBJ2-1
v_gene: TRBV5-6
len: 14
d_gene: .
abundance: once
CDR3aa: CTSSLVSASNEQFF
CDR3nt: TGTACCAGCAGCTTGGTCTCAGCGTCTAACGAGCAGTTCTTC

j_gene: TRBJ1-1
v_gene: TRBV5-1
len: 15
d_gene: .
abundance: .
CDR3aa: CASSLATSPNTEAFF
CDR3nt: TGCGCCAGCAGCTTGGCCACCAGTCCTAACACTGAAGCTTTCTTT

j_gene: TRBJ2-3
v_gene: TRBV2
len: 14
d_gene: TRBD1
abundance: .
CDR3aa: CASAGTGAPDTQYF
CDR3nt: TGTGCGAGCGCCGGGACAGGGGCTCCAGATACGCAGTATTTT

j_gene: TRBJ2-7
v_gene: TRBV4-1
len: 13
d_gene: .
abundance: .
CDR3aa: CTSSQELIYEQCF
CDR3nt: TGCACCAGCAGCCAAGAGCTGATTTACGAGCAGTGCTTC

j_gene: TRBJ2-1
v_gene: TRBV11-2
len: 18
d_gene: TRBD2
abundance: once
CDR3aa: CASSLDFPASGVDNEQFF
CDR3nt: TGTGCCAGCAGCTTAGATTTTCCGGCTAGCGGGGTCGACAATGAGCAGTTCTTC

j_gene: TRBJ2-5
v_gene: TRBV4-1
len: 14
d_gene: .
abundance: .
CDR3aa: CASSLPGTQETQYF
CDR3nt: TGCGCCAGCAGCCTTCCCGGGACCCAAGAGACCCAGTACTTC

j_gene: TRBJ1-6
v_gene: TRBV4-1
len: 15
d_gene: .
abundance: few
CDR3aa: CASSQEGGSDSPLHF
CDR3nt: TGCGCCAGCAGCCAAGAGGGAGGGTCAGATTCACCCCTCCACTTT

j_gene: TRBJ1-2
v_gene: TRBV29-1
len: 14
d_gene: .
abundance: .
CDR3aa: CTVDAGAGSYGYTF
CDR3nt: TGCACCGTTGATGCCGGGGCAGGAAGCTATGGCTACACCTTC

j_gene: TRBJ2-1
v_gene: TRBV30
len: 11
d_gene: TRBD1
abundance: .
CDR3aa: CAYRGEDEQFF
CDR3nt: TGTGCCTACAGGGGGGAGGATGAGCAGTTCTTC

j_gene: TRBJ2-7
v_gene: TRBV4-1
len: 16
d_gene: .
abundance: .
CDR3aa: CASSQGAEGVTYEQYF
CDR3nt: TGCGCCAGCAGCCAAGGGGCCGAGGGGGTAACTTACGAGCAGTACTTC

j_gene: TRBJ2-7
v_gene: TRBV4-2
len: 14
d_gene: TRBD1
abundance: .
CDR3aa: CASNQGGSNPEQYF
CDR3nt: TGTGCCAGCAACCAAGGGGGCTCCAATCCCGAACAGTACTTC

j_gene: TRBJ1-5
v_gene: TRBV20-1
len: 13
d_gene: .
abundance: .
CDR3aa: CSVRGTVNQPQHF
CDR3nt: TGCAGTGTTAGGGGGACGGTTAATCAACCCCAGCATTTT

j_gene: TRBJ2-3
v_gene: TRBV7-3
len: 16
d_gene: .
abundance: many
CDR3aa: CASSRKGLVSTDTQYF
CDR3nt: TGTGCCAGCAGCCGCAAAGGTCTAGTTAGCACAGATACGCAGTATTTT

j_gene: TRBJ2-5
v_gene: TRBV11-3
len: 15
d_gene: TRBD2
abundance: .
CDR3aa: CASNLEAGGRESQYF
CDR3nt: TGTGCCAGCAACTTAGAAGCGGGAGGGCGAGAGAGCCAGTACTTC

j_gene: TRBJ2-1
v_gene: TRBV9
len: 11
d_gene: .
abundance: many
CDR3aa: CASSSTAEQFF
CDR3nt: TGTGCCAGCAGCAGTACCGCTGAGCAGTTCTTC

j_gene: TRBJ2-1
v_gene: TRBV11-3
len: 17
d_gene: .
abundance: .
CDR3aa: CASSFPKDSRPYNELFF
CDR3nt: TGTGCCAGCAGCTTTCCCAAAGACAGTCGACCCTACAATGAGCTGTTCTTC

j_gene: TRBJ2-1
v_gene: TRBV20-1
len: 15
d_gene: .
abundance: many
CDR3aa: CSARDQGGVRNEQFF
CDR3nt: TGCAGTGCTAGAGATCAAGGAGGGGTGCGCAATGAGCAGTTCTTC

j_gene: TRBJ1-3
v_gene: TRBV20-1
len: 13
d_gene: .
abundance: once
CDR3aa: CSPKQQYGDTMYF
CDR3nt: TGCAGTCCTAAGCAACAGTATGGAGACACCATGTATTTT

j_gene: TRBJ2-3
v_gene: TRBV6-2/TRBV6-3
len: 13
d_gene: .
abundance: once
CDR3aa: CASSGRGTVAQYF
CDR3nt: TGTGCCAGCTCCGGACGCGGCACAGTTGCGCAGTATTTT

j_gene: TRBJ1-1
v_gene: TRBV6-5
len: 15
d_gene: .
abundance: many
CDR3aa: CASSLHGRAGTEAFF
CDR3nt: TGTGCCAGCAGTCTCCATGGACGGGCTGGTACTGAAGCTTTCTTT

j_gene: TRBJ2-7
v_gene: TRBV25-1
len: 15
d_gene: TRBD1
abundance: .
CDR3aa: CASSEYWDRGDEQYF
CDR3nt: TGTGCCAGCAGTGAATACTGGGACAGGGGGGACGAGCAGTACTTC

j_gene: TRBJ2-1
v_gene: TRBV5-1
len: 14
d_gene: .
abundance: .
CDR3aa: CASGTGSSYDEHFF
CDR3nt: TGCGCCAGCGGAACAGGGAGCTCCTACGATGAGCACTTCTTC

j_gene: TRBJ2-1
v_gene: TRBV2
len: 17
d_gene: .
abundance: .
CDR3aa: CASTGWATGFSYNEQFF
CDR3nt: TGTGCCAGCACCGGGTGGGCAACGGGGTTCTCCTACAATGAGCAGTTCTTC

j_gene: TRBJ2-1
v_gene: TRBV11-1
len: 15
d_gene: .
abundance: medium-sized
CDR3aa: CASSFPGSGYNEQFF
CDR3nt: TGTGCCAGCAGCTTCCCTGGTTCAGGATACAATGAGCAGTTCTTC

j_gene: TRBJ2-1
v_gene: TRBV12-3/TRBV12-4
len: 14
d_gene: .
abundance: .
CDR3aa: CASSGGTLYNEQFF
CDR3nt: TGCGCCAGCAGTGGCGGGACGTTATACAATGAGCAGTTCTTC

j_gene: TRBJ2-1
v_gene: TRBV6-5
len: 15
d_gene: .
abundance: .
CDR3aa: CASSLKSRTYNEQFF
CDR3nt: TGTGCCAGCAGTCTTAAGTCCCGAACCTACAATGAGCAATTCTTC

j_gene: TRBJ1-2
v_gene: TRBV6-5
len: 13
d_gene: .
abundance: .
CDR3aa: CASSYSRRIGYTF
CDR3nt: TGTGCCAGCAGTTACTCCAGGAGGATAGGCTACACTTTC

j_gene: TRBJ2-5
v_gene: TRBV7-9
len: 15
d_gene: .
abundance: .
CDR3aa: CADTGENPSQETQYF
CDR3nt: TGTGCCGACACGGGGGAGAACCCATCTCAGGAGACCCAGTACTTC

j_gene: TRBJ2-5
v_gene: TRBV29-1
len: 15
d_gene: TRBD1
abundance: once
CDR3aa: CSVDTGIGGRETQYF
CDR3nt: TGCAGCGTAGACACCGGGATAGGGGGCCGGGAGACCCAGTACTTC

j_gene: TRBJ2-2
v_gene: TRBV6-6
len: 16
d_gene: .
abundance: .
CDR3aa: CASSYDLAENTGDMFF
CDR3nt: TGTGCCAGCAGTTACGACCTAGCGGAAAATACCGGGGACATGTTTTTT